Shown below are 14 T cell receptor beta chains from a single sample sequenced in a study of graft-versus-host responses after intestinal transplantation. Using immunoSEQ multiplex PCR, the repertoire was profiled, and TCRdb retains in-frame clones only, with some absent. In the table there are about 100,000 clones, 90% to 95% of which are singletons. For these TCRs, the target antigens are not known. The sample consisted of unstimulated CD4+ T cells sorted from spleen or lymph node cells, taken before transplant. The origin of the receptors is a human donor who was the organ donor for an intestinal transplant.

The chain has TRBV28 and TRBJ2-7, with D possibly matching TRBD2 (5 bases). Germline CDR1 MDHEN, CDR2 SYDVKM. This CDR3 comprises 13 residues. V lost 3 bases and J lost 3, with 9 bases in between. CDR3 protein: CASSFRGLYEQYF. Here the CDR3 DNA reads TGTGCCAGCAGTTTTCGCGGGCTCTACGAGCAGTACTTC.

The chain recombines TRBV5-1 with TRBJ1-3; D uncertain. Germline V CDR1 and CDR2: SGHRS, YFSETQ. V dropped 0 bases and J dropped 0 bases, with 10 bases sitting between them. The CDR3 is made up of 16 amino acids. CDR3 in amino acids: CASSLGTRLSGNTIYF. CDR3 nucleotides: TGCGCCAGCAGCTTGGGCACTCGTCTCTCTGGAAACACCATATATTTT.

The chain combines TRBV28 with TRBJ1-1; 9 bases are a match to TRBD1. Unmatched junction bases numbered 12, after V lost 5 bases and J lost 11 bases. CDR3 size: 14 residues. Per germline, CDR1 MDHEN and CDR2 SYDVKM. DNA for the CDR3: TGTGCCAGCAGTGCCCGGGACAGGGTTCGGGGGGCTTTCTTT. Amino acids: CASSARDRVRGAFF.

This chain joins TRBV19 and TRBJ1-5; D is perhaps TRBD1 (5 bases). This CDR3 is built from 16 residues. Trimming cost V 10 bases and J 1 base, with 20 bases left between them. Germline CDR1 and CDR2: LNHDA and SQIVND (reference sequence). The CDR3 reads CATRDRGRTSNQPQHF. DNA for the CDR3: TGTGCCACAAGGGACCGGGGGAGGACCAGCAATCAGCCCCAGCATTTT.

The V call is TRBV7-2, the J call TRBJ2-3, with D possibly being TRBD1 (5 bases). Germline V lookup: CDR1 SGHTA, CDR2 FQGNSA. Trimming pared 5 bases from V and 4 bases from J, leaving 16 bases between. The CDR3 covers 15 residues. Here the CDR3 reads CASSPTGRSADTQYF. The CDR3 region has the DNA TGTGCCAGCAGCCCCACAGGCCGTTCCGCAGATACGCAGTATTTT.

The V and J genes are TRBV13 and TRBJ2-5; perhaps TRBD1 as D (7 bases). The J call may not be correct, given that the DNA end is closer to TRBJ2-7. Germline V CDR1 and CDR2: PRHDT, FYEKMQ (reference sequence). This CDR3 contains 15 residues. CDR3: CASSQGSGGLYEQYF. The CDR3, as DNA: TGTGCCAGCAGCCAGGGGTCAGGGGGACTCTACGAGCAGTACTTC.

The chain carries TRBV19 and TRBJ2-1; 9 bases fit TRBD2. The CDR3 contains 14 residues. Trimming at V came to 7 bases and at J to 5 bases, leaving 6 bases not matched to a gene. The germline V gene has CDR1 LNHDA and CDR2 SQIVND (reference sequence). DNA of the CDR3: TGTGCCAGTACCGCTAGCGGGGCGGACAATGAGCAGTTCTTC. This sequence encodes CASTASGADNEQFF.

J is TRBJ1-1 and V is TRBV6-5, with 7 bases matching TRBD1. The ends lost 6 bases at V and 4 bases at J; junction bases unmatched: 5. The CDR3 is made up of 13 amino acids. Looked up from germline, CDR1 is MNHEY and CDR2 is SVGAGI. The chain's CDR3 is CASRRGHATEAFF. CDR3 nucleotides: TGTGCCAGCAGGAGGGGGCACGCCACTGAAGCTTTCTTT.

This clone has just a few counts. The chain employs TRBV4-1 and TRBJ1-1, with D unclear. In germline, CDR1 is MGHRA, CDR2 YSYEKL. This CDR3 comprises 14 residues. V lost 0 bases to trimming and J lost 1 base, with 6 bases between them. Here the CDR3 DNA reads TGCGCCAGCAGCCAAGAATGGAGGAACACTGAAGCTTTCTTT. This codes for CASSQEWRNTEAFF.

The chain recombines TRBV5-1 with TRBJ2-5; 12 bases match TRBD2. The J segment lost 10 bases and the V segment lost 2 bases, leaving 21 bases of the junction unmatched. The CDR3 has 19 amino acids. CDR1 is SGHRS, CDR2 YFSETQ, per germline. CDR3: CASSLISQLAGGPTGGQYF. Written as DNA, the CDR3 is TGCGCCAGCAGCTTAATATCCCAACTAGCGGGGGGCCCTACAGGTGGCCAGTACTTC.

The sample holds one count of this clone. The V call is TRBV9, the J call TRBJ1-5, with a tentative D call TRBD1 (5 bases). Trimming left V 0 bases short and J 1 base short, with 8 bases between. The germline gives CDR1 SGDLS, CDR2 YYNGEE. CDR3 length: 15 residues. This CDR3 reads CASSVGDLSNQPQHF. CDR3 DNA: TGTGCCAGCAGCGTAGGGGACTTGAGCAATCAGCCCCAGCATTTT.

CDR3 in DNA: TGCGCCAGCAGGTCCCGGACAGGGGGTAACACTGAAGCTTTCTTT. It translates to CASRSRTGGNTEAFF. V usage is TRBV5-1 and J usage is TRBJ1-1; 10 bases are shared with TRBD1. V was clipped by 5 bases and J by 2 bases; unmatched bases: 6. From germline, CDR1 is SGHRS and CDR2 YFSETQ. This CDR3 region has 15 residues.

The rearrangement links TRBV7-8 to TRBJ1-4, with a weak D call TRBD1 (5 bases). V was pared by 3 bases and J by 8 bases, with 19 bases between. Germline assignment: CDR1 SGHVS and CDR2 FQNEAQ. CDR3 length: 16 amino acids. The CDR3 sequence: CASSLGTLRGGEKLFF. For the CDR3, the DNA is TGTGCCAGCAGCTTGGGGACCCTCCGGGGAGGCGAAAAACTGTTTTTT.

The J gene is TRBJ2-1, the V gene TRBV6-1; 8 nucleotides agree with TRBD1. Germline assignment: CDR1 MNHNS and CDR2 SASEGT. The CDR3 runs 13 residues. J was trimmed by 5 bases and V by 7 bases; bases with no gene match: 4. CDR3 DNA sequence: TGTGCCAGCATTCGGACAGGGCACAATGAGCAGTTCTTC. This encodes CASIRTGHNEQFF.